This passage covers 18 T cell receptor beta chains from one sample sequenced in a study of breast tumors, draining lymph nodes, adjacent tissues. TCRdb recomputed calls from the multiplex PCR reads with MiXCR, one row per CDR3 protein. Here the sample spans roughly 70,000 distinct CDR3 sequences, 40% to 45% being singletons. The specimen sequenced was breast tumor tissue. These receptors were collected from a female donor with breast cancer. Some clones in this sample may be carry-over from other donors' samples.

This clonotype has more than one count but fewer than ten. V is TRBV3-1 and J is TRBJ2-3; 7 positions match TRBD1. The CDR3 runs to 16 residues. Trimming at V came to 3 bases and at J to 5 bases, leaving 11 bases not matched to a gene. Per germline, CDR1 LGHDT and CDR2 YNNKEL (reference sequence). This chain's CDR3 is CASSQKGALERDTQYF. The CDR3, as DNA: TGTGCCAGCAGCCAGAAGGGGGCTTTAGAAAGAGATACGCAGTATTTT.

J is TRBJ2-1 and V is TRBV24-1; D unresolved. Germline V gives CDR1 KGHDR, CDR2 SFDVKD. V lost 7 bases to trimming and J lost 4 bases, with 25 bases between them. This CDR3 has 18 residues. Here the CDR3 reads CATSPAYLWRARYNEQFF. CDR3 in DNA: TGTGCCACCAGCCCTGCGTATCTGTGGCGCGCCCGGTACAATGAGCAGTTCTTC.

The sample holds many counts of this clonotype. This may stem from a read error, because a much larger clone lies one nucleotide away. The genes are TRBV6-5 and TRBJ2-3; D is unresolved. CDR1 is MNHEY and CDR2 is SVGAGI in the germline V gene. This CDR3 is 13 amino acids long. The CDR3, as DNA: TGTGCCAGCAGTCACTCAGTCGCAGATACGCAGTATTTT. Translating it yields CASSHSVADTQYF.

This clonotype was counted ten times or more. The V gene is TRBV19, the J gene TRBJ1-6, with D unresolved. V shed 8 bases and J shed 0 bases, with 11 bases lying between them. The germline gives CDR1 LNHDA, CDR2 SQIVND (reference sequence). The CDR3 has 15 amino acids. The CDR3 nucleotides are TGTGCCAGTCGACCCGAAATCTCCTATAATTCACCCCTCCACTTT. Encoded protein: CASRPEISYNSPLHF.

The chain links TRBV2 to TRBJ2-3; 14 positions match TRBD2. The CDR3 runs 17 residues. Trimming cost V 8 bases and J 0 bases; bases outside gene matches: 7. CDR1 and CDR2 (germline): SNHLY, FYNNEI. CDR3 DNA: TGTGCCAGCCGACTAGCGGGGGGGATATCTAGCACAGATACGCAGTATTTT. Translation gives CASRLAGGISSTDTQYF.

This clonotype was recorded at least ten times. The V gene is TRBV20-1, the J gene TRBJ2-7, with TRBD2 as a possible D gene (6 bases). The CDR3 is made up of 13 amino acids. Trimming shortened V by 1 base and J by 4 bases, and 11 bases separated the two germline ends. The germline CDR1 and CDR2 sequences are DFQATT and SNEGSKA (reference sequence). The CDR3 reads CSARVGGKYEQYF. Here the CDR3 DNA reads TGCAGTGCTAGAGTCGGCGGGAAGTACGAGCAGTACTTC.

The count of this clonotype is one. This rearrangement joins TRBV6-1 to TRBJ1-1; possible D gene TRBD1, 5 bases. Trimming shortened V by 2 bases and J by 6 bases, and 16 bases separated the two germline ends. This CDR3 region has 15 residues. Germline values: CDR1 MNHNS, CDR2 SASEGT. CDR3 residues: CASSEFPPGIPEAFF. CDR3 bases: TGTGCCAGCAGTGAATTTCCCCCAGGGATCCCTGAAGCTTTCTTT.

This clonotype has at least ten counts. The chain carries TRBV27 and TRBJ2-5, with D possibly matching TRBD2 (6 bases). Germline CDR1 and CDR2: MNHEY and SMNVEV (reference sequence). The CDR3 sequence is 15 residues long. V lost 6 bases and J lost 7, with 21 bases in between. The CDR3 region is CASSPTDYQRGTQYF. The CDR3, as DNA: TGTGCCAGCAGCCCCACGGACTACCAACGAGGGACCCAGTACTTC.

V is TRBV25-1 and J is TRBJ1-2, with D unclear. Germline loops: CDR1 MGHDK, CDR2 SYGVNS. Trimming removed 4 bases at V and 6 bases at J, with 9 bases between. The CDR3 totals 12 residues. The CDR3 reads CASSAGFHGYTF. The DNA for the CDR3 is TGTGCCAGCAGTGCGGGGTTCCATGGCTACACCTTC.

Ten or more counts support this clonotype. DNA of the CDR3: TGTGCCAGCAGCTCGGGACAGGGAGGGAGCTATGGCTACACCTTC. Amino acid sequence: CASSSGQGGSYGYTF. The V and J genes are TRBV5-8 and TRBJ1-2; 9 bases agree with TRBD1. Germline V gene lookup returns CDR1 SGHTS and CDR2 YDEGEE. J was trimmed by 4 bases and V by 3 bases; bases with no gene match: 7. The CDR3 runs 15 residues.

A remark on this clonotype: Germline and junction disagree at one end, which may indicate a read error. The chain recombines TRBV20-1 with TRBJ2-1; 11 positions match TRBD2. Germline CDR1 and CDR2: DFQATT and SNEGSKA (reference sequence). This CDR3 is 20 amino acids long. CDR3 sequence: CSARTPLAGDTSNSYNEQLF. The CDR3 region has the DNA TGCAGTGCTAGGACCCCACTAGCGGGAGACACCTCCAACTCCTACAATGAGCAGCTCTTC.

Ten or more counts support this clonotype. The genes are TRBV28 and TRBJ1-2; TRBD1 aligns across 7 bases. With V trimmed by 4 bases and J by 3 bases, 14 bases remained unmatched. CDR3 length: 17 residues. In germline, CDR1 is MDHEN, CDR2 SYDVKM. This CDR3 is CASSSEQGGGDYYGYTF. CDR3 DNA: TGTGCCAGCAGTTCGGAACAAGGGGGCGGCGACTACTATGGCTACACCTTC.

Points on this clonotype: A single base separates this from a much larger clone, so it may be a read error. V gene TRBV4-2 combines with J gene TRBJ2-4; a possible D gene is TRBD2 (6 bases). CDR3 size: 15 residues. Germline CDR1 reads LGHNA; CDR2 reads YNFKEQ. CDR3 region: CANSQDETSKNIQYF. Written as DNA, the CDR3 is TGTGCCAACAGCCAAGACGAGACTAGCAAAAACATTCAGTACTTC.

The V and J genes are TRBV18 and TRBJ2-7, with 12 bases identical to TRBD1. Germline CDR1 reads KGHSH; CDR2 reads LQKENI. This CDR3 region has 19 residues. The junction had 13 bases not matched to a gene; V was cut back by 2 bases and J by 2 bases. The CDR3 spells CASSPGTGTGGGNPYEQYF. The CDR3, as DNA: TGTGCCAGCTCACCAGGAACCGGGACAGGGGGCGGGAATCCCTACGAGCAGTACTTC.

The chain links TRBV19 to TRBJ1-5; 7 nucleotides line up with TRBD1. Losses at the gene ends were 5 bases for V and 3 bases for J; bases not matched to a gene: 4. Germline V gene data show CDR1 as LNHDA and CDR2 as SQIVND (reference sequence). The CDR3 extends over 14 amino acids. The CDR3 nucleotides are TGTGCCAGTAGTGCGACAGGGCCCAATCAGCCCCAGCATTTT. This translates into CASSATGPNQPQHF.

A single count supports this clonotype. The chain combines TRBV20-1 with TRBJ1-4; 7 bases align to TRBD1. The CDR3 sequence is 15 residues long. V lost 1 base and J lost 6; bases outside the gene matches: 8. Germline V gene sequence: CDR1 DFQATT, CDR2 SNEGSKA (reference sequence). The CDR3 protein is CSARGRTGRHEKLFF. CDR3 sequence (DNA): TGCAGTGCTAGAGGGCGGACAGGCCGGCATGAAAAACTGTTTTTT.

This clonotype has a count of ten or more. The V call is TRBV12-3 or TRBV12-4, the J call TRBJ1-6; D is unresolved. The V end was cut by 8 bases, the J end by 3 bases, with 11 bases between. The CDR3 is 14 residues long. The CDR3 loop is CASGPPDYNSPLHF. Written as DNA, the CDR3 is TGTGCCAGCGGGCCCCCTGACTATAATTCACCCCTCCACTTT.

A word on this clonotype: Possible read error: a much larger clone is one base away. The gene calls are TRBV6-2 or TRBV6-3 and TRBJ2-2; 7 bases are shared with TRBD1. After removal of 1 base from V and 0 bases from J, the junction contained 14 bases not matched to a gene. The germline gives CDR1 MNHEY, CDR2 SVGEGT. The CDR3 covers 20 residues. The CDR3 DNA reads TGTGCCAGCAGTTACTTCGGTGAGGGGGCTGCAGCTGCGAACACCGGGGAGCTGTTTTTT. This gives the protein CASSYFGEGAAAANTGELFF.